The 4 T cell receptor beta chains presented below share a single source sample, sequenced in a study of memory CD4+ T cells and cytomegalovirus serostatus. Single viable CD3+CD4+CD8-CD45RO+ cells were sorted as the memory CD4+ T cells. Generated by immunoSEQ multiplex PCR, the TCRdb table keeps only in-frame clones and is missing some. The data contain 85,000 to 100,000 clones, roughly 80% of them seen just once; the ten biggest clones take up 3.6%. Material: memory CD4+ T cells from blood. Source of these receptors: an adult in good health and CMV-seropositive.

The gene calls are TRBV5-5 and TRBJ2-4; D may be TRBD2 (6 bases). Germline CDR1 SGHKS, CDR2 YYEKEE (reference sequence). Deletions cut 2 bases from V and 7 bases from J, with 13 bases between. This CDR3 has 14 residues. DNA for the CDR3: TGTGCCAGCAGCTTTTACGGGGGAGCGAACATTCAGTACTTC. This translates into CASSFYGGANIQYF.

This clone was picked up a small number of times. The V gene is TRBV10-2, the J gene TRBJ1-1; TRBD1 is a possible D gene (6 bases). From germline, CDR1 is WSHSY and CDR2 SAAADI. The CDR3 contains 12 residues. The ends were cut back, 8 bases at V and 0 bases at J, with 7 bases in the middle. The CDR3 DNA is TGCGCCAGCGGGACACTGAACACTGAAGCTTTCTTT. Translation gives CASGTLNTEAFF.

This clone was detected only a few times. The chain links TRBV2 to TRBJ2-1; 13 nucleotides line up with TRBD2. The germline CDR1 and CDR2 sequences are SNHLY and FYNNEI. The V and J ends lost 4 bases and 4 bases, in that order; junction bases with no gene match: 7. This CDR3 is built from 17 residues. Here the CDR3 reads CASSGLAGGLFYNEQFF. For the CDR3, the DNA is TGTGCCAGCAGTGGACTAGCGGGAGGTCTTTTTTACAATGAGCAGTTCTTC.

The V gene is TRBV18, the J gene TRBJ2-1, with 7 bases identical to TRBD1. Trimming cost V 6 bases and J 6 bases; bases outside gene matches: 8. The CDR3 contains 14 residues. Per the germline V gene, CDR1 is KGHSH and CDR2 is LQKENI. The CDR3 DNA reads as TGTGCCAGCTCTCCGGGACAGCAAACCAATGAGCAGTTCTTC. Protein sequence: CASSPGQQTNEQFF.